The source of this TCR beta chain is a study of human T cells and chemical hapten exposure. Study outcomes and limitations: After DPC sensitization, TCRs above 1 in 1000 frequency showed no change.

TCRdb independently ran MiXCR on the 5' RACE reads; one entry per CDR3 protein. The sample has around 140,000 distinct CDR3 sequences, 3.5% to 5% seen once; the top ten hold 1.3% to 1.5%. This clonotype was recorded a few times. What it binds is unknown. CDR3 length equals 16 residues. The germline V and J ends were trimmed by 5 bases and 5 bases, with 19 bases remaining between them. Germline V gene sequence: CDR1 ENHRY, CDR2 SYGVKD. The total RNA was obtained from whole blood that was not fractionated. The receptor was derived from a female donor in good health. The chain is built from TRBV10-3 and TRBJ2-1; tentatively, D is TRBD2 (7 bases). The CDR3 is CAISRTLAGANNEQFF. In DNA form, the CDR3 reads TGTGCCATCAGTAGAACACTCGCGGGGGCAAACAATGAGCAGTTCTTC.